The 19 T cell receptor beta chains below come from one sample, sequenced in a study of cytomegalovirus exposure and HLA in healthy donors. It was with 60 Vbeta and 13 Jbeta primers that the PCR ran. TCRdb's table, derived via immunoSEQ multiplex PCR, lists solely in-frame clones and lacks some. The sample lists about 120,000 clones, roughly 76% seen once, with about 3.3% in the top ten. The sample comprised PBMCs. The origin of the receptors is a woman in her fifties or sixties in good health and CMV-seronegative.

A word on this clone: Other nucleotide sequences in the sample specify the same CDR3. V gene TRBV4-1 combines with J gene TRBJ2-5; perhaps TRBD2 as D (6 bases). The CDR3 loop spans 14 amino acids. The ends were cut back, 1 base at V and 7 bases at J, with 13 bases in the middle. Germline lookup yields CDR1 MGHRA and CDR2 YSYEKL. DNA of the CDR3: TGCGCCAGCAGCCAAGTTGGGGGAGGAGGGACCCAGTACTTC. It yields the protein CASSQVGGGGTQYF.

The CDR3 is CASSYSPAVPGEQYF. CDR3 in DNA: TGTGCCAGCAGTTACTCTCCCGCAGTACCTGGCGAGCAGTACTTC. The J gene is TRBJ2-7, the V gene TRBV6-5; D not resolved. V was cut by 0 bases and J by 6 bases, with 15 bases left in between. The length of the CDR3 is 15 residues. The V gene's germline CDR1 is MNHEY and CDR2 SVGAGI.

Here the CDR3 reads CASSLALGEGGNIQYF. DNA of the CDR3: TGTGCCAGCAGCTTAGCGCTAGGAGAGGGCGGAAACATTCAGTACTTC. The V gene is TRBV7-2, the J gene TRBJ2-4, with D possibly being TRBD2 (5 bases). CDR3 length: 16 amino acids. Germline CDR1 SGHTA, CDR2 FQGNSA. Trimming left V 0 bases short and J 6 bases short, with 15 bases between.

The chain is built from TRBV19 and TRBJ2-7; D is uncertain. The CDR3 consists of 14 residues. Trimming removed 3 bases at V and 1 base at J, with 10 bases between. The germline V gene encodes CDR1 LNHDA and CDR2 SQIVND (reference sequence). The CDR3 DNA reads as TGTGCCAGTAGTATTCAGGATAGGTCCTACGAGCAGTACTTC. Its protein product is CASSIQDRSYEQYF.

This clone was observed a few times. The rearrangement uses TRBV27 and TRBJ2-2, with a weak D call TRBD1 (5 bases). CDR3 size: 15 residues. The V end lost 5 bases, the J end lost 7 bases, and 17 bases lay between the germline ends. Germline V gene data show CDR1 as MNHEY and CDR2 as SMNVEV (reference sequence). CDR3 sequence reads: CASSTPQGRVGELFF. The CDR3, as DNA: TGTGCCAGCAGTACCCCGCAGGGTAGAGTCGGGGAGCTGTTTTTT.

The chain couples TRBV19 to TRBJ1-2; D gene unclear. Trimming shortened V by 3 bases and J by 0 bases, and 8 bases separated the two germline ends. This CDR3 contains 14 residues. Germline CDR1 reads LNHDA; CDR2 reads SQIVND (reference sequence). The CDR3 region is CASSMGRANYGYTF. The CDR3 DNA sequence: TGTGCCAGTAGTATGGGCCGAGCTAACTATGGCTACACCTTC.

V is TRBV14 and J is TRBJ2-5; 11 bases line up with TRBD2. The CDR3 loop spans 14 amino acids. V lost 4 bases, J lost 4 bases, and 2 bases stayed unmatched. Germline V gene data show CDR1 as SGHDN and CDR2 as FVKESK. CDR3 coding DNA: TGTGCCAGCAGCCCAGGACTAGCGGGAGAGACCCAGTACTTC. Amino acid sequence: CASSPGLAGETQYF.

This clone appeared once. The J gene is TRBJ2-2, the V gene TRBV7-3; TRBD1 matches 8 bases. This CDR3 has 15 amino acids. Per the germline V gene, CDR1 is SGHTA and CDR2 is FQGTGA. The V and J ends lost 5 bases and 4 bases, in that order; junction bases with no gene match: 6. The CDR3 coding sequence is TGTGCCAGCAGCCCCCGGACAGGGAGCACCGGGGAGCTGTTTTTT. Residues: CASSPRTGSTGELFF.

The genes are TRBV29-1 and TRBJ1-1; perhaps TRBD1 as D (6 bases). The CDR3 runs 13 residues. Deletions cut 4 bases from V and 4 bases from J, with 13 bases between. CDR1 and CDR2 (germline): SQVTM, ANQGSEA. DNA of the CDR3: TGCAGCGTTGTTCAGGGGACGGGCACTGAAGCTTTCTTT. Its translation: CSVVQGTGTEAFF. The full variable domain, completed using reference TRBV29-1 and TRBJ1-1, is SAVISQKPSRDICQRGTSLTIQCQVDSQVTMMFWYRQQPGQSLTLIATANQGSEATYESGFVIDKFPISRPNLTFSTLTVSNMSPEDSSIYLCSVVQGTGTEAFFGQGTRLTVV.

J is TRBJ1-5 and V is TRBV19; no reliable D call. CDR3 length equals 16 residues. Germline-derived CDR1 and CDR2 are LNHDA and SQIVND (reference sequence). With 5 bases removed from V and 2 bases from J, the gap between germline ends came to 16 bases. For the CDR3, the DNA is TGTGCCAGTAGTTACGACAACCTCATGGGCAATCAGCCCCAGCATTTT. Amino acids: CASSYDNLMGNQPQHF.

This chain links TRBV7-2 with TRBJ2-1, with D unclear. Germline loops: CDR1 SGHTA, CDR2 FQGNSA. The ends were cut back, 1 base at V and 0 bases at J, with 7 bases in the middle. The CDR3 is 15 residues long. The CDR3 DNA reads TGTGCCAGCAGCTTAGAAACGGTCTCCTACAATGAGCAGTTCTTC. This sequence encodes CASSLETVSYNEQFF. Filled out from reference TRBV7-2 and TRBJ2-1, the complete variable domain reads GAGVSQSPSNKVTEKGKDVELRCDPISGHTALYWYRQSLGQGLEFLIYFQGNSAPDKSGLPSDRFSAERTGGSVSTLTIQRTQQEDSAVYLCASSLETVSYNEQFFGPGTRLTVL.

The rearrangement links TRBV7-2 to TRBJ1-1; D is unresolved. The CDR3 sequence is 15 residues long. V lost 2 bases to trimming and J lost 4 bases, with 14 bases between them. In germline, CDR1 is SGHTA, CDR2 FQGNSA. The CDR3 protein is CASSLTRGGVTEAFF. The CDR3 nucleotides read TGTGCCAGCAGCTTAACACGGGGTGGGGTCACTGAAGCTTTCTTT.

The chain links TRBV6-1 to TRBJ1-3; D remains ambiguous. The ends were cut back, 2 bases at V and 0 bases at J, with 8 bases in the middle. Germline V gene sequence: CDR1 MNHNS, CDR2 SASEGT. This CDR3 has 15 amino acids. CDR3 loop: CASSEQKVSGNTIYF. CDR3 sequence (DNA): TGTGCCAGCAGTGAACAGAAAGTCTCTGGAAACACCATATATTTT.

V and J are TRBV4-2 and TRBJ1-6; D is unclear. Germline V lookup: CDR1 LGHNA, CDR2 YNFKEQ. There are 14 residues in the CDR3. Trimming removed 5 bases from V and 9 bases from J, with 14 bases in between. Here the CDR3 DNA reads TGTGCCAGCAGCGGCGAATTTGAGGGTTCACCCCTCCACTTT. This gives the protein CASSGEFEGSPLHF.

This clone appeared a few times. V and J are TRBV9 and TRBJ1-2, with 9 nucleotides matching TRBD1. Germline V lookup: CDR1 SGDLS, CDR2 YYNGEE. The CDR3 totals 13 residues. The V gene end was trimmed by 3 bases and the J gene end by 7 bases; junction bases not matched to a gene: 4. The CDR3 DNA reads as TGTGCCAGCAGCGGACGGACAGGGGTTGGCTACACCTTC. This translates into CASSGRTGVGYTF.

The chain uses TRBV7-2 and TRBJ1-1, with TRBD1 matching 8 bases. The CDR3 loop spans 15 amino acids. V was pared by 2 bases and J by 4 bases, with 6 bases of the junction left unmatched. Looked up from germline, CDR1 is SGHTA and CDR2 is FQGNSA. The CDR3 coding sequence is TGTGCCAGCAGCTTAACAGGGGGAACCGGCACTGAAGCTTTCTTT. It codes for CASSLTGGTGTEAFF.

About this clone: At one boundary the junction diverges from the germline segment, which might be a read error. The CDR3, as DNA: TGCGGACTAGCGACGGCCGGGGAGCTGTTTTTT. Its translation is CGLATAGELFF. The chain recombines TRBV30 with TRBJ2-2, with 9 bases lining up with TRBD2. Germline V lookup: CDR1 GTSNPN, CDR2 SVGIG (reference sequence). The CDR3 consists of 11 residues.

This clone was observed a few times. The chain carries TRBV4-3 and TRBJ2-3, with D tentatively TRBD2 (5 bases). The germline CDR1 and CDR2 sequences are LGHNA and YSLEER. Trimming stripped 0 bases from V and 4 bases from J, with 11 bases between. There are 15 residues in the CDR3. CDR3 loop: CASSQEMSGSDTQYF. The CDR3 nucleotides are TGCGCCAGCAGCCAAGAGATGTCGGGGTCAGATACGCAGTATTTT.

This clone was detected a few times. The V call is TRBV5-5, the J call TRBJ2-5; D not certain. CDR1 SGHKS and CDR2 YYEKEE come from the germline V gene (reference sequence). V lost 0 bases, J lost 8 bases, and 8 bases lay in between. The CDR3 consists of 12 residues. CDR3 loop: CASSLDSRTQYF. CDR3 nucleotide sequence: TGTGCCAGCAGCTTGGACAGCCGAACCCAGTACTTC.